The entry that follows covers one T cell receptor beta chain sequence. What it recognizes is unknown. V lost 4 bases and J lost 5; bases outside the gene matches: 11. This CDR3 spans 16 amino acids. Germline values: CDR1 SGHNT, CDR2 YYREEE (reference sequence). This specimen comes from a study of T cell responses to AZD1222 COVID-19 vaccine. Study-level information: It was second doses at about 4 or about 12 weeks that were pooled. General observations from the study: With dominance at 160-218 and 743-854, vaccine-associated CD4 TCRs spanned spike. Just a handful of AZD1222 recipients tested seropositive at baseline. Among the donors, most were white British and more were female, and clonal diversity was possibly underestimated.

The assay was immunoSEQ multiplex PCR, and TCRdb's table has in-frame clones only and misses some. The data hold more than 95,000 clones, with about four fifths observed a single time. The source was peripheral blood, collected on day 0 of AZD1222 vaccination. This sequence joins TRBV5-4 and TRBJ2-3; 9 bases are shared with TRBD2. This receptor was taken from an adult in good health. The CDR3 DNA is TGTGCCAGCAGCCCTGGAGGCGGGGGGGCAAGAGATACGCAGTATTTT. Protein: CASSPGGGGARDTQYF.